This TCR beta chain was sequenced for a study of blood T cell repertoires in COVID-19. The method was immunoSEQ multiplex PCR; TCRdb's version includes in-frame clones alone and lacks a portion of them. Of roughly 100,000 clones listed, under 90% are singletons. This CDR3 has 13 residues. Per germline, CDR1 KGHSH and CDR2 LQKENI. The V end was cut by 5 bases, the J end by 8 bases, with 13 bases between. The rearrangement joins TRBV18 to TRBJ1-3, with D tentatively TRBD1 (5 bases). This TCR came from a man older than 75 with acute or convalescent COVID-19. The sequencing input was peripheral blood. DNA of the CDR3: TGTGCCAGCTCAACCCTCGGGGGGGACACCATATATTTT. It specifies CASSTLGGDTIYF.